Shown below are 9 T cell receptor beta chains from a single sample sequenced in a study of cytomegalovirus exposure and HLA in healthy donors. It was with 60 Vbeta and 13 Jbeta primers that the PCR ran. TCRdb's table, derived via immunoSEQ multiplex PCR, lists solely in-frame clones and lacks some. The sample holds over 200,000 clones; around 80% are singletons and the top ten take less than 3.5%. The sequencing input was PBMCs. These receptor sequences come from a woman aged 55-75 years in good health and CMV-seropositive.

The chain couples TRBV6-1 to TRBJ1-1, with 7 bases identical to TRBD1. The V gene end was trimmed by 6 bases and the J gene end by 5 bases; junction bases not matched to a gene: 6. Per the germline V gene, CDR1 is MNHNS and CDR2 is SASEGT. The CDR3 has 13 amino acids. CDR3 bases: TGTGCCAGCAGGGGGACAGAATTAACTGAAGCTTTCTTT. Its protein product is CASRGTELTEAFF.

The CDR3 DNA is TGTGCCAGCTCACCAGGGGCACTTAAGACCGGGGAGCTGTTTTTT. It yields the protein CASSPGALKTGELFF. The rearrangement uses TRBV18 and TRBJ2-2, with D possibly being TRBD1 (5 bases). Germline CDR1 is KGHSH and CDR2 is LQKENI. CDR3 size: 15 residues. V dropped 2 bases and J dropped 5 bases, with 12 bases sitting between them. The variable domain in full, with the rest retrieved from reference TRBV18 and TRBJ2-2, is NAGVMQNPRHLVRRRGQEARLRCSPMKGHSHVYWYRQLPEEGLKFMVYLQKENIIDESGMPKERFSAEFPKEGPSILRIQQVVRGDSAAYFCASSPGALKTGELFFGEGSRLTVL.

The chain recombines TRBV5-4 with TRBJ2-6; D is possibly TRBD2 (5 bases). In germline, CDR1 is SGHNT, CDR2 YYREEE (reference sequence). This CDR3 has 17 residues. V was shortened by 0 bases and J by 0 bases, with 10 bases between the two germline ends. CDR3 sequence reads: CASSLGTGSSGANVLTF. The CDR3 nucleotides are TGTGCCAGCAGCTTGGGGACTGGCAGCTCTGGGGCCAACGTCCTGACTTTC. Full variable domain (remainder filled in from reference TRBV5-4 and TRBJ2-6): ETGVTQSPTHLIKTRGQQVTLRCSSQSGHNTVSWYQQALGQGPQFIFQYYREEENGRGNFPPRFSGLQFPNYSSELNVNALELDDSALYLCASSLGTGSSGANVLTFGAGSRLTVL.

V usage is TRBV19 and J usage is TRBJ2-1, with 9 bases fitting TRBD1. After removal of 4 bases from V and 0 bases from J, the junction contained 10 bases not matched to a gene. The CDR3 length is 18 residues. CDR1 LNHDA and CDR2 SQIVND come from the germline V gene (reference sequence). For the CDR3, the DNA is TGTGCCAGTAGTACCCCCCGGACAGGGGCAAACTCCTACAATGAGCAGTTCTTC. Its protein product is CASSTPRTGANSYNEQFF.

The rearrangement uses TRBV28 and TRBJ1-5; 7 nucleotides match TRBD1. V was clipped by 5 bases and J by 7 bases; unmatched bases: 14. Germline CDR1 and CDR2: MDHEN and SYDVKM. The CDR3 is 16 residues long. In DNA form, the CDR3 reads TGTGCCAGCAGTCCGGTAAGCGACAGGGATGGGCAGCCCCAGCATTTT. It is translated as CASSPVSDRDGQPQHF.

This sequence joins TRBV18 and TRBJ1-5, with 7 bases identical to TRBD1. Germline V gene sequence: CDR1 KGHSH, CDR2 LQKENI. The length of the CDR3 is 15 residues. V lost 3 bases to trimming and J lost 3 bases; unmatched junction nucleotides: 5. The CDR3, as DNA: TGTGCCAGCTCACCCCAGACAGGGTACAATCAGCCCCAGCATTTT. This codes for CASSPQTGYNQPQHF. The variable domain in full, with the rest retrieved from reference TRBV18 and TRBJ1-5, is NAGVMQNPRHLVRRRGQEARLRCSPMKGHSHVYWYRQLPEEGLKFMVYLQKENIIDESGMPKERFSAEFPKEGPSILRIQQVVRGDSAAYFCASSPQTGYNQPQHFGDGTRLSIL.

This clone appeared a single time. The chain links TRBV10-2 to TRBJ1-4, with 9 bases that match TRBD1. Germline V gene sequence: CDR1 WSHSY, CDR2 SAAADI. This CDR3 region has 13 residues. V shed 7 bases, J shed 5 bases, and the junction held 2 bases outside the gene matches. Here the CDR3 DNA reads TGCGCCAGCACCGGGACAGGGAATGAAAAACTGTTTTTT. This codes for CASTGTGNEKLFF.

This rearrangement joins TRBV19 to TRBJ2-3, with TRBD2 matching over 8 bases. CDR1 is LNHDA and CDR2 is SQIVND in the germline V gene (reference sequence). The CDR3 extends over 15 amino acids. V lost 1 base and J lost 3; bases outside the gene matches: 3. This CDR3 is CASSIGGGPTDTQYF. The CDR3 bases are TGTGCCAGTAGTATAGGCGGGGGGCCAACAGATACGCAGTATTTT.

The V call is TRBV5-1, the J call TRBJ2-1; D perhaps matches TRBD2 (6 bases). CDR3 length equals 16 residues. V was trimmed by 4 bases and J by 0 bases, leaving 14 bases between them. Germline CDR1 reads SGHRS; CDR2 reads YFSETQ. In DNA form, the CDR3 reads TGCGCCAGCAGCCCAATAGCGGAGAGCTCCTACAATGAGCAGTTCTTC. Its protein is CASSPIAESSYNEQFF.